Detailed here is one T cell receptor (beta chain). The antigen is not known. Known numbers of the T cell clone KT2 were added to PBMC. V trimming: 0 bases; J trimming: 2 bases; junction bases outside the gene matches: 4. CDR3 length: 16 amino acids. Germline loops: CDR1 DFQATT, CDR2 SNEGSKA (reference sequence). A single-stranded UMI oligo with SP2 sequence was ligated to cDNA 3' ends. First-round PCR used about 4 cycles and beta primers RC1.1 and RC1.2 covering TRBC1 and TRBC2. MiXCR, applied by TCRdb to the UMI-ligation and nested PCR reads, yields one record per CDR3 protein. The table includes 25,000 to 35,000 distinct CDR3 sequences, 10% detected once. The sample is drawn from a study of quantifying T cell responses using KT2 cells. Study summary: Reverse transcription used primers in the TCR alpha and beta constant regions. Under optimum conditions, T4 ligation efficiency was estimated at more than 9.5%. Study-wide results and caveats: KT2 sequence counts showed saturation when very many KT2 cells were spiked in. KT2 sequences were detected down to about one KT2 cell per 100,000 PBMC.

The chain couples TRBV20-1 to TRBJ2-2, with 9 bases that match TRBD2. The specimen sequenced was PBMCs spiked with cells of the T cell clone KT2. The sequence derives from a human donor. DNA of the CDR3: TGCAGTGCTAGAGACATAGCGGGAGTTAACACCGGGGAGCTGTTTTTT. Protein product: CSARDIAGVNTGELFF.